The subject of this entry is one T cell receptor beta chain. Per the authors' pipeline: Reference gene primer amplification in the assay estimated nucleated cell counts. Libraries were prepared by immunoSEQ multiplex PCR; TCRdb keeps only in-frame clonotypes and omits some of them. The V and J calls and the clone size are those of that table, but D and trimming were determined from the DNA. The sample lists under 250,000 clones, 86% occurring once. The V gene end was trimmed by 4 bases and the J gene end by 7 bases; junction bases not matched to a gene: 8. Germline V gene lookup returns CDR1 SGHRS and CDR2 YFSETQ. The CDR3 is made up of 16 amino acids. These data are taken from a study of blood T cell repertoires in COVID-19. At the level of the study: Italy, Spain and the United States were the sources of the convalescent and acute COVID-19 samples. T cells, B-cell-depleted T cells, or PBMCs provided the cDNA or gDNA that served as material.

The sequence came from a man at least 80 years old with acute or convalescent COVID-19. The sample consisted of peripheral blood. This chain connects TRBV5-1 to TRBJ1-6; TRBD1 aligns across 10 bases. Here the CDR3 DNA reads TGCGCCAGCAGCACCCCGGACAGGGGGAGGAATTCACCCCTCCACTTT. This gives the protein CASSTPDRGRNSPLHF.